This is a list of T cell receptor beta chains from one sample in a study of siplizumab effects on memory and regulatory T cells. Measured with immunoSEQ multiplex PCR; TCRdb has only the in-frame clones, and not every one. Among approximately 100,000 clones listed, around 95% were seen once. The material sequenced was non-Treg CD4+ T cells sorted from blood. The source of these receptors is a human donor in good health. Both conserved end residues are part of each CDR3. D genes are given only for firm matches. For some rows the clone size is stated as once, few or many, or as a class when expanded; others skip it.

-	TRBV9	TRBJ2-7	-	TGTGCCAGCAGCTCAGGACCAGGGGATCTCTACGAGCAGTACTTC	CASSSGPGDLYEQYF
once	TRBV6-6	TRBJ2-3	TRBD2	TGTGCCAGCAACGTCGGGGGGGCCGGCACAGATACGCAGTATTTT	CASNVGGAGTDTQYF
-	TRBV5-5	TRBJ2-5	TRBD2	TGTGCCAGCAGCTACGCTAGCGGGGGGGCCGGGGAGACCCAGTACTTC	CASSYASGGAGETQYF
-	TRBV27	TRBJ1-1	TRBD1	TGTGCCAGCAGTCACCAAGGGACAGGGGGCTTGGCGAACACTGAAGCTTTCTTT	CASSHQGTGGLANTEAFF
few	TRBV10-3	TRBJ1-2	-	TGTGCCATCAGTGAGTCCCAGGGGTGGAACTATGGCTACACCTTC	CAISESQGWNYGYTF
-	TRBV28	TRBJ2-7	-	TGTGCCAGCAGTCGAAACAGCTACGAGCAGTACTTC	CASSRNSYEQYF
once	TRBV5-1	TRBJ1-2	-	-	CASSWGDGSSF
-	TRBV20-1	TRBJ1-1	-	TGCAGTGCTAGGGGCCACACTGAAGCTTTCTTT	CSARGHTEAFF
once	TRBV7-9	TRBJ1-1	-	TGTGCCAGCAGCTTAGGACTAACCTATGAAGCTTTCTTT	CASSLGLTYEAFF
-	TRBV21-1	TRBJ2-2	-	TGTGCCAGCAGCTTACCCCAGGGTACATACTCGAACACCGGGGAGCTGTTTTTT	CASSLPQGTYSNTGELFF
-	TRBV18	TRBJ2-7	TRBD1	TGTGCCAGCTCACCAGGACCGAGACAGGGGGGACACGAGCAGTACTTC	CASSPGPRQGGHEQYF
-	TRBV5-4	TRBJ1-2	TRBD1	TGTGCCAGCAGCTTGGCCGGTTTTGGGGACAGGGCTGGCTACACCTTC	CASSLAGFGDRAGYTF
once	TRBV20-1	TRBJ1-5	-	TGCAGTGCTAGAAGGGACCGAGAAGGTTTT	CSARRDREGF
-	TRBV2	TRBJ1-5	-	TGTGCCAGCAGGGAGACAGTTAGCAATCAGCCCCAGCATTTT	CASRETVSNQPQHF
-	TRBV6-1	TRBJ2-7	-	TGTGCCAGCACAGGGCTCACCGCCGAGCAGTACTTC	CASTGLTAEQYF
once	TRBV28	TRBJ1-4	-	TGTGCCAGCAGTTTATTGGGGGCCACTAATGAAAAACTGTTTTTT	CASSLLGATNEKLFF
-	TRBV6-5	TRBJ2-3	TRBD2	TGTGCCACGTCCCCGGGTAGCGGGGTTTTAGATACGCAGTATTTT	CATSPGSGVLDTQYF
-	TRBV11-3	TRBJ1-6	-	TGTGCCAGCAGCCTAGGAAGGGGGGATTCACCCCTCCACTTT	CASSLGRGDSPLHF
-	TRBV10-3	TRBJ2-3	-	TGTGCCATCAGTGAGTCACTCCCAGATACGCAGTATTTT	CAISESLPDTQYF
-	TRBV7-9	TRBJ1-1	-	TGTGCCAGCAGCTTACAGTCCGGGTGGACTGAAGCTTTCTTT	CASSLQSGWTEAFF
-	TRBV15	TRBJ2-2	-	TGTGCCACCAGCAGAGACCAGGGAGCACCCGGGGAGCTGTTTTTT	CATSRDQGAPGELFF
-	TRBV9	TRBJ1-6	-	TGTGCCAGCAGCGTAGGTGGCGGAAGCTCCTATAATTCACCCCTCCACTTT	CASSVGGGSSYNSPLHF
-	TRBV19	TRBJ1-1	-	TGTGCCAGTAGGACGACCGGGAAAGCTTTCTTT	CASRTTGKAFF
-	TRBV7-2	TRBJ2-1	TRBD2	TGTGCCAGCAGCGAAAGCGGGGCCCTATACAATGAGCAGTTCTTC	CASSESGALYNEQFF
-	TRBV6-5	TRBJ2-4	-	TGTGCCAGCAGTTCCACTAGCTGGGGGAAAAACATTCAGTACTTC	CASSSTSWGKNIQYF
-	TRBV6-5	TRBJ1-6	TRBD1	TGTGCCAGCAGTTTAGTCGAGGGGGCATTAAATTCACCCCTCCACTTT	CASSLVEGALNSPLHF
-	TRBV29-1	TRBJ2-7	TRBD1	TGCAGCGTAAACAGGGGAATCGAGCAGTACTTC	CSVNRGIEQYF
-	TRBV2	TRBJ2-7	TRBD1	TGTGCCAGCAGGACGTCCGGGACAGGGTCCAACGAGCAGTACTTC	CASRTSGTGSNEQYF
-	TRBV4-2	TRBJ2-2	-	TGTGCCAGCAGCCCCTCGGACAGCCCTGACACCGGGGAGCTGTTTTTT	CASSPSDSPDTGELFF
-	TRBV7-6	TRBJ1-3	-	TGTGCCAGCAGCTTAAAGGGGGGGGGAGCTGGAAACACCATATATTTT	CASSLKGGGAGNTIYF
-	TRBV19	TRBJ1-4	-	TGTGCCGCCCGATCCAGGGTTGGGGATGATGAAAAACTGTTTTTT	CAARSRVGDDEKLFF
-	TRBV6-1	TRBJ1-1	-	TGTGCCAGCGGAACAGTGAACACTGAAGCTTTCTTT	CASGTVNTEAFF
-	TRBV14	TRBJ2-7	TRBD1	TGTGCCAGCAGCGACCAGGGACAGGGTAGCGACGAGCAGTACTTC	CASSDQGQGSDEQYF
once	TRBV9	TRBJ2-3	TRBD2	TGTGCCAGCAGCGAAGGCGGGACTACGTTACGAGAGCCGCAGTATTTT	CASSEGGTTLREPQYF
-	TRBV7-9	TRBJ2-5	TRBD2	TGTGCCAGCAACAAAAACGGGGGGAGCTTACAAGAGACCCAGTACTTC	CASNKNGGSLQETQYF
-	TRBV2	TRBJ2-5	-	TGTGCCAGCGATTTCCAAGAGACCCAGTACTTC	CASDFQETQYF
-	TRBV19	TRBJ1-3	-	TGTGCCAGTAGTATTACCCAAATTGGAAACACCATATATTTT	CASSITQIGNTIYF
-	TRBV10-2	TRBJ2-5	-	TGCGCCAGCTCCACACAACGGGAGACCCAGTACTTC	CASSTQRETQYF
-	TRBV14	TRBJ2-5	TRBD2	TGTGCCAGCAGCCAAGACCCAAGGACGGGGGGAAGCGAGACCCAGTACTTC	CASSQDPRTGGSETQYF
-	TRBV10-2	TRBJ2-7	-	TGCGCCAGCAGTGAGAAGCCCTACGAGCAGTACTTC	CASSEKPYEQYF